This entry concerns a single T cell receptor (beta chain). The antigen is undetermined. This record belongs to a study of CXCR3-negative and CXCR3-positive naive CD8 T cells. Across the whole study: Summed over all libraries, TRB reads came to about 140 million, with about 1.5 +/- 0.3 million per library. Whole-study results and caveats: Between one naive subset and the other, surface CD5 was comparable, and TCR strength was inferred from TRB CDR3 properties. With respect to TRBV-TRBJ usage, naive CXCR3-negative and CXCR3-positive cells were similar; memory differed.

Germline V CDR1 and CDR2: SGHVS, FNYEAQ. The CDR3 has 14 residues. The libraries of TRB cDNA were constructed through 5' RACE using UMI labels. TCRdb reanalyzed the 5' RACE reads and collapses them to one entry per CDR3 protein, without DNA. The sample totals about 40,000 distinct CDR3 sequences. The chain links TRBV7-6 to TRBJ2-7; TCRdb's D gene call, TRBD1, goes unchecked for lack of DNA. Sequenced sample: memory CD8+ T cells from blood. This clonotype was obtained from a human donor in good health. Some clones in this sample may be carry-over from other donors' samples. Here the CDR3 reads CASSSYPSGGEQYF.